This T cell receptor (beta chain) originates from a study of shared clonotypes between healthy human individuals. There are a few counts of this clone. Sequencing used immunoSEQ multiplex PCR; TCRdb keeps in-frame clones, though not all of them. Among about 2.3 million clones listed, 85% to 95% were seen once. CDR1 is SNHLY, CDR2 FYNNEI, per germline. The CDR3 is 13 residues long. The trim removed 7 bases at V and 5 bases at J, leaving 3 bases unmatched. The clonotype comes from a man younger than 35 in good health. Some clones in this sample may be carry-over from other donors' samples. The sequencing input was naive CD4+ T cells from PBMCs. Subset reported: CD45RA+ positively selected. The chain recombines TRBV2 with TRBJ1-5, with 9 bases aligning to TRBD1. The DNA of the CDR3 is TGTGCCAGCAACGACAGGGGGTATCAGCCCCAGCATTTT. Protein: CASNDRGYQPQHF.